Following are 32 T cell receptor beta chains from one sample sequenced in a study of T cells in Graves' hyperthyroidism and ophthalmopathy (dated 2019 in TCRdb). The library was obtained by multiplex PCR. Reads for this sample came from an Illumina HiSeq 2000. The TCR beta CDR3 regions were amplified from RNA transcripts. For the first round of RT-PCR on the TCR CDR3, the HTBI primer set was used together with the Qiagen OneStep RT-PCR kit. In TCRdb, the public reads were trimmed at Q25 with fastp and aligned with MiXCR, with productive beta chains retained. Under each unique CDR3 protein, matching rows form one entry showing the most common genes and DNA. This sample comprises around 520,000 distinct CDR3 sequences, around 22% of them detected only once. The leading ten clones occupy around 10% of the sample. Sequencing was performed on blood. The receptors here all came from a woman younger than 45 with Graves' ophthalmopathy.

This clonotype was detected many times. The chain links TRBV12-3 or TRBV12-4 to TRBJ2-5, with a tentative D call TRBD2 (5 bases). Trimming removed 5 bases at V and 5 bases at J, with 18 bases between. The CDR3 length is 15 residues. The chain's CDR3 is CASSPHRDRRETQYF. In nucleotides, the CDR3 is TGTGCCAGCAGTCCCCACCGGGATAGAAGGGAGACCCAGTACTTC.

A word on this clonotype: Since a much larger clone is just one base distant, this may be a read error. The V and J genes are TRBV19 and TRBJ1-1; tentative D call: TRBD1 (6 bases). This CDR3 comprises 11 residues. CDR1 is LNHDA and CDR2 is SQIVND in the germline V gene (reference sequence). The CDR3 sequence: CASTLDREACF. The DNA of the CDR3 is TGTGCCAGTACCCTGGACAGAGAAGCTTGCTTT.

The table lists this clonotype with a count of one. The chain links TRBV6-1 to TRBJ2-7; 7 bases align to TRBD1. CDR3 length equals 15 residues. The J segment lost 0 bases and the V segment lost 5 bases, leaving 7 bases of the junction unmatched. Looked up from germline, CDR1 is MNHNS and CDR2 is SASEGT. In nucleotides, the CDR3 is TGTGCCAGCAGTCCTCCCGGGACAGACTCCTACGAGCAGTACTTC. As protein: CASSPPGTDSYEQYF.

This clonotype was counted ten times or more. Germline is not matched at one junction end, which may reflect a read error. V is TRBV6-5 and J is TRBJ1-5; D not certain. The CDR3 consists of 13 residues. CDR1 and CDR2 (germline): MNHEY, SVGAGI. CDR3 nucleotide sequence: TGTGCCAGCAATTACGGTGGCAATCAGCCCCAGCATTTT. Protein: CASNYGGNQPQHF.

The sample holds many counts of this clonotype. The genes are TRBV7-9 and TRBJ2-7; D possibly matches TRBD1 or TRBD2 (6 bases each). This CDR3 comprises 14 residues. Trimming removed 1 base from V and 4 bases from J, with 11 bases in between. Germline V lookup: CDR1 SEHNR, CDR2 FQNEAQ (reference sequence). The DNA of the CDR3 is TGTGCCAGCAGCTTAGGGGGGGCCGGATACGAGCAGTACTTC. Protein: CASSLGGAGYEQYF. Full variable domain (outside the CDR3, taken from reference TRBV7-9 and TRBJ2-7): DTGVSQNPRHKITKRGQNVTFRCDPISEHNRLYWYRQTLGQGPEFLTYFQNEAQLEKSRLLSDRFSAERPKGSFSTLEIQRTEQGDSAMYLCASSLGGAGYEQYFGPGTRLTVT.

Details on this clonotype: One junction end does not reproduce the germline sequence, and a read error may be involved. This chain connects TRBV2 to TRBJ1-5; D unclear. The CDR3 is 14 amino acids. Germline V gene lookup returns CDR1 SNHLY and CDR2 FYNNEI. This CDR3 is CASSGAFSNQLQHF. The CDR3 bases are TGTGCCAGCAGTGGAGCATTTAGCAATCAGCTCCAGCATTTT.

The rearrangement links TRBV20-1 to TRBJ1-1; the match to TRBD1 covers 7 bases. The germline V gene has CDR1 DFQATT and CDR2 SNEGSKA (reference sequence). The CDR3 spans 13 residues. J lost 0 bases, V lost 6 bases, and 4 bases had no gene match. CDR3 nucleotides: TGCAGTGCGACCACAGGGGTGAACACTGAAGCTTTCTTT. Protein: CSATTGVNTEAFF.

This chain links TRBV29-1 with TRBJ2-2, with 8 bases fitting TRBD1. CDR3 size: 13 residues. V was clipped by 7 bases and J by 6 bases; unmatched bases: 7. Looked up from germline, CDR1 is SQVTM and CDR2 is ANQGSEA. The CDR3 sequence is CSAEDRDAGELFF. The CDR3, as DNA: TGCAGCGCCGAGGACAGGGACGCCGGGGAGCTGTTTTTT.

The genes are TRBV7-2 and TRBJ2-5; 15 bases map to TRBD2. J was trimmed by 1 base and V by 5 bases; bases with no gene match: 20. Per the germline V gene, CDR1 is SGHTA and CDR2 is FQGNSA. This CDR3 contains 22 residues. DNA for the CDR3: TGTGCCAGCAGCGATACTATCCCGGGACTAGCGGGGGGCCGAACCTCCCAAGAGACCCAGTACTTC. It translates to CASSDTIPGLAGGRTSQETQYF.

The table lists this clonotype with many counts. The V call is TRBV2, the J call TRBJ1-1; TRBD1 is a possible D gene (5 bases). Germline CDR1 reads SNHLY; CDR2 reads FYNNEI. The CDR3 is made up of 13 amino acids. CDR3 nucleotide sequence: TGTGCGGTCCGGGGCGGGTTGAACACTGAAGCTTTCTTT. Translation gives CAVRGGLNTEAFF. The whole variable domain, filled in from reference TRBV2 and TRBJ1-1, reads EPEVTQTPSHQVTQMGQEVILRCVPISNHLYFYWYRQILGQKVEFLVSFYNNEISEKSEIFDDQFSVERPDGSNFTLKIRSTKLEDSAMYFCAVRGGLNTEAFFGQGTRLTVV.

This clonotype was found many times. The rearrangement uses TRBV20-1 and TRBJ1-2; D is unresolved. This CDR3 has 12 amino acids. Germline CDR1 reads DFQATT; CDR2 reads SNEGSKA (reference sequence). The germline V and J ends were trimmed by 0 bases and 7 bases, with 9 bases remaining between them. The CDR3, as DNA: TGCAGTGCTAGAGACAGAGGACGTGGCTACACCTTC. The encoded protein is CSARDRGRGYTF.

This clonotype was counted only a few times. The chain joins TRBV9 to TRBJ2-2; 11 nucleotides agree with TRBD1. The germline V gene encodes CDR1 SGDLS and CDR2 YYNGEE. The CDR3 contains 16 residues. V lost 4 bases, J lost 2 bases, and 4 bases stayed unmatched. DNA for the CDR3: TGTGCCAGCAGCTTGGGACAGGGGGTAAACACCGGGGAGCTGTTTTTT. Amino acid sequence: CASSLGQGVNTGELFF.

V and J are TRBV28 and TRBJ1-5; 7 bases align to TRBD1. Germline V gene data show CDR1 as MDHEN and CDR2 as SYDVKM. This CDR3 has 16 residues. Trimming at V came to 4 bases and at J to 3 bases, leaving 9 bases not matched to a gene. This CDR3 is CASSSLDRVDNQPQHF. The CDR3 DNA reads as TGTGCCAGCAGTTCCCTCGACAGGGTTGACAATCAGCCCCAGCATTTT.

The rearrangement joins TRBV11-3 to TRBJ2-2; D gene ambiguous. Germline V gene sequence: CDR1 SGHNT, CDR2 YENEEA. This CDR3 is 13 amino acids long. V was trimmed by 3 bases and J by 4 bases, leaving 6 bases between them. The CDR3 is CASSFPGTGELFF. CDR3 DNA: TGTGCCAGCAGCTTCCCAGGCACCGGGGAGCTGTTTTTT.

This clonotype was counted at least ten times. The chain combines TRBV2 with TRBJ1-2, with TRBD1 matching over 7 bases. The CDR3 is 13 residues long. The J segment lost 1 base and the V segment lost 10 bases, leaving 6 bases of the junction unmatched. Per germline, CDR1 SNHLY and CDR2 FYNNEI. CDR3: CANGQENNYGYTF. CDR3 nucleotide sequence: TGTGCCAACGGACAGGAGAATAACTATGGCTACACCTTC.

The V call is TRBV6-1, the J call TRBJ1-2; 10 bases match TRBD1. In germline, CDR1 is MNHNS, CDR2 SASEGT. Trimming at V came to 6 bases and at J to 6 bases, leaving 7 bases not matched to a gene. The CDR3 has 14 amino acids. The CDR3 here is CASSGDRGTDGYTF. The CDR3 region has the DNA TGTGCCAGCAGCGGGGACAGGGGAACGGATGGCTACACCTTC.

This clonotype was seen repeatedly, ten times or more. The rearrangement joins TRBV12-3 or TRBV12-4 to TRBJ1-2; 8 bases align to TRBD1. Losses at the gene ends were 3 bases for V and 5 bases for J; bases not matched to a gene: 8. CDR3 length: 15 amino acids. The CDR3 spells CASSFTPGQAYGYTF. The CDR3 coding sequence is TGTGCCAGCAGTTTCACCCCGGGACAGGCATATGGCTACACCTTC.

This chain connects TRBV11-1 to TRBJ1-1, with D hard to call. V was clipped by 3 bases and J by 4 bases, with 12 bases between them. This CDR3 is built from 14 residues. Germline values: CDR1 SGHAT, CDR2 FQDESV (reference sequence). CDR3 amino acids: CASSFGEMSTEAFF. CDR3 coding DNA: TGTGCCAGCAGCTTCGGGGAGATGAGCACTGAAGCTTTCTTT.

The chain carries TRBV11-2 and TRBJ1-1; possible D gene TRBD1, 6 bases. V lost 2 bases, J lost 4 bases, and 11 bases lay in between. Per germline, CDR1 SGHAT and CDR2 FQNNGV. This CDR3 has 14 residues. CDR3 loop: CASSLRTDLTEAFF. In nucleotides, the CDR3 is TGTGCCAGCAGCTTACGGACAGATCTCACTGAAGCTTTCTTT.

Note on this clonotype: This may be a read error: a much more frequent sequence differs by one nucleotide. The rearrangement links TRBV19 to TRBJ1-5, with D tentatively TRBD1 (6 bases). The V and J ends lost 9 bases and 2 bases respectively, with 11 bases between them. The length of the CDR3 is 13 residues. Germline assignment: CDR1 LNHDA and CDR2 SQIVND (reference sequence). CDR3 nucleotide sequence: TGTGCCAGCAGGGGAAGGGGCAATCAGCCCCAGCATTTT. This sequence encodes CASRGRGNQPQHF.

Only one count was recorded for this clonotype. The chain employs TRBV10-2 and TRBJ2-5, with D perhaps given as TRBD1 or TRBD2 (5 bases each). The CDR3 is 13 residues long. Trimming took off 5 bases at V and 5 bases at J, with 12 bases between the two ends. CDR1 and CDR2 (germline): WSHSY, SAAADI. In DNA, the CDR3 is TGCGCCAGCAGTCGGGACCCCTCGGAGACCCAGTACTTC. It specifies CASSRDPSETQYF.

The chain uses TRBV5-1 and TRBJ1-1; TRBD1 is a possible D gene (6 bases). V lost 0 bases and J 2 bases, leaving 11 bases between the germline ends. CDR3 length: 15 residues. The germline CDR1 and CDR2 sequences are SGHRS and YFSETQ. CDR3 sequence (DNA): TGCGCCAGCAGCTTGGAGGGGGGCGCAAACACTGAAGCTTTCTTT. It yields the protein CASSLEGGANTEAFF.

This clonotype was picked up many times. The rearrangement joins TRBV12-3 or TRBV12-4 to TRBJ2-7, with D possibly being TRBD2 (6 bases). Trimming left V 2 bases short and J 2 bases short, with 10 bases between. The CDR3 covers 14 residues. CDR3 in amino acids: CASSLSGPPYEQYF. The CDR3 nucleotides read TGTGCCAGCAGTTTAAGCGGGCCTCCCTACGAGCAGTACTTC.

This chain links TRBV5-5 with TRBJ1-1; D is unresolved. The CDR3 has 15 amino acids. Germline loops: CDR1 SGHKS, CDR2 YYEKEE (reference sequence). With 4 bases removed from V and 1 base from J, the gap between germline ends came to 14 bases. CDR3 region: CASSPSGSGNTEAFF. Written as DNA, the CDR3 is TGTGCCAGCAGCCCCTCGGGAAGTGGGAACACTGAAGCTTTCTTT. Drawing the rest from reference TRBV5-5 and TRBJ1-1, the complete variable domain is DAGVTQSPTHLIKTRGQQVTLRCSPISGHKSVSWYQQVLGQGPQFIFQYYEKEERGRGNFPDRFSARQFPNYSSELNVNALLLGDSALYLCASSPSGSGNTEAFFGQGTRLTVV.

The rearrangement joins TRBV12-3 or TRBV12-4 to TRBJ1-6; 7 bases match TRBD1. The CDR3 runs to 14 residues. The V segment lost 7 bases and the J segment 4 bases; nucleotides outside the gene matches: 4. CDR3 residues: CASKPGQYNSPLHF. The CDR3 DNA is TGTGCCAGCAAGCCGGGACAGTATAATTCACCCCTCCACTTT.

V and J are TRBV20-1 and TRBJ2-7; 9 bases are a match to TRBD1. Looked up from germline, CDR1 is DFQATT and CDR2 is SNEGSKA (reference sequence). The CDR3 spans 15 residues. With V trimmed by 5 bases and J by 1 base, 9 bases remained unmatched. The CDR3 loop is CSAVPDRGFSYEQYF. In nucleotides, the CDR3 is TGCAGTGCTGTCCCCGACAGGGGGTTTTCCTACGAGCAGTACTTC.

This clonotype showed up many times. The chain is built from TRBV6-5 and TRBJ1-5; no clear D. Germline CDR1 and CDR2: MNHEY and SVGAGI. Trimming cost V 2 bases and J 5 bases, with 7 bases left between them. This CDR3 region has 13 residues. In nucleotides, the CDR3 is TGTGCCAGCAGTTACAAGGCCCATCAGCCCCAGCATTTT. As protein: CASSYKAHQPQHF.

With regard to this clonotype: With a much larger clone just one base away, this may be a read error. This chain joins TRBV5-1 and TRBJ2-5, with 8 bases matching TRBD2. Trimming cost V 5 bases and J 4 bases; bases outside gene matches: 7. CDR1 SGHRS and CDR2 YFSETQ come from the germline V gene. There are 14 residues in the CDR3. CDR3 loop: CASSSASGLETQYF. In DNA, the CDR3 is TGCGCCAGCAGTTCCGCTAGCGGGCTAGAGACCCAGTACTTC.

The rearrangement links TRBV6-1 to TRBJ1-2, with TRBD1 matching 8 bases. The CDR3 loop spans 14 amino acids. The V gene's germline CDR1 is MNHNS and CDR2 SASEGT. Germline trimming cut 2 bases from V and 7 bases from J; bases unmatched to any gene: 6. CDR3 residues: CASSEWTGSSGYTF. DNA for the CDR3: TGTGCCAGCAGTGAATGGACAGGGAGCAGTGGCTACACCTTC.

This rearrangement joins TRBV30 to TRBJ1-3; 8 nucleotides match TRBD1. CDR1 and CDR2 from the germline V gene are GTSNPN and SVGIG (reference sequence). The CDR3 runs 16 residues. V lost 2 bases and J lost 0; bases outside the gene matches: 6. The CDR3 here is CAWSSIGQGSGNTIYF. Written as DNA, the CDR3 is TGTGCCTGGAGTTCCATAGGACAGGGCTCTGGAAACACCATATATTTT.

This chain uses TRBV30 with TRBJ1-2, with TRBD1 as a possible D gene (6 bases). Per the germline V gene, CDR1 is GTSNPN and CDR2 is SVGIG (reference sequence). The CDR3 runs to 12 residues. V was cut by 3 bases and J by 2 bases, with 7 bases left in between. The CDR3 DNA sequence: TGTGCCTGGAGGGACAGAAACTATGGCTACACCTTC. It specifies CAWRDRNYGYTF.

This clonotype occurred a few times. This chain connects TRBV6-1 to TRBJ2-7; tentatively, D is TRBD1 (6 bases). There are 14 residues in the CDR3. The germline gives CDR1 MNHNS, CDR2 SASEGT. Trimming removed 2 bases from V and 6 bases from J, with 14 bases in between. CDR3 sequence (DNA): TGTGCCAGCAGTGAAATACGGACAGTAAGCGAGCAGTACTTC. This encodes CASSEIRTVSEQYF.